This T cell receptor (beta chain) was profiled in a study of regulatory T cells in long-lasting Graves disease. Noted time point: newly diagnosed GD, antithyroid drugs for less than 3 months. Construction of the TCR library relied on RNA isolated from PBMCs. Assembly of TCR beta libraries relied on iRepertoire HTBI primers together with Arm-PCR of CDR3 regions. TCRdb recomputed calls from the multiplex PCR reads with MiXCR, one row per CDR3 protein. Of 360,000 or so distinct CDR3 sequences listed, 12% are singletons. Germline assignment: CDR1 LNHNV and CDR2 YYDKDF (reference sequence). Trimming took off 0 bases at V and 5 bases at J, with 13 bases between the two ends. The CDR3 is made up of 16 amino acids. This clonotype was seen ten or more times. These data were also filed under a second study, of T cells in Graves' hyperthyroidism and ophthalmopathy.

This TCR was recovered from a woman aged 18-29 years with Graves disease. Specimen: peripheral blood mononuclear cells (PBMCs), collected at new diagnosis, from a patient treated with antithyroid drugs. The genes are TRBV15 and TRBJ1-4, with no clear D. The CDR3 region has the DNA TGTGCCACCAGCAGAGAGGTCGGGCGGGGAAATGAAAAACTGTTTTTT. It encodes CATSREVGRGNEKLFF.